The rows below give T cell receptor beta chains drawn from one sample of a study of blood T cell repertoires in COVID-19. Repertoires were generated with immunoSEQ multiplex PCR, while TCRdb's copy carries only in-frame clones and drops some. Of 200,000 to 250,000 clones in the sample, roughly nine tenths were seen once. Sequencing input: peripheral blood. The origin of the receptors is a woman in her 50s with acute or convalescent COVID-19. CDR3s include the opening cysteine and the closing phenylalanine or tryptophan. A D gene is named only where the DNA matches it firmly. Not every row has a clone size; where given, it reads once, few, many or a size class.

v_call	d_call	j_call	clone_size	cdr3_length	cdr3_aa	cdr3_nt
TRBV6-2/TRBV6-3	TRBD1	TRBJ1-5	.	13	CASSNGQGQPQHF	TGTGCCAGCAGCAACGGACAGGGCCAGCCCCAGCATTTT
TRBV7-9	.	TRBJ1-5	few	13	CASSPYSNQPQHF	TGTGCCAGCAGTCCTTATAGCAATCAGCCCCAGCATTTT
TRBV2	.	TRBJ2-4	few	14	CASIPRGGGNIQYF	TGTGCCAGCATCCCTAGGGGGGGTGGGAACATTCAGTACTTC
TRBV7-2	TRBD1	TRBJ2-1	.	13	CASSFDRANEQFF	TGTGCCAGCAGCTTTGACAGGGCTAATGAGCAGTTCTTC
TRBV6-5	.	TRBJ1-5	.	13	CASRPGSNQPQHF	TGTGCCAGCAGACCGGGGTCCAATCAGCCCCAGCATTTT
TRBV7-9	.	TRBJ2-2	.	16	CASIPPRGANTGELFF	TGTGCCAGCATCCCGCCACGGGGGGCGAATACCGGGGAGCTGTTTTTT
TRBV12-3/TRBV12-4	.	TRBJ2-2	.	13	CASSVQGTGELFF	TGTGCCAGCAGTGTACAGGGTACCGGGGAGCTGTTTTTT
TRBV21-1	.	TRBJ1-5	.	16	CASSKGPGTSNQPQHF	TGTGCCAGCAGCAAAGGACCAGGGACTAGTAATCAGCCCCAGCATTTT
TRBV11-3	TRBD2	TRBJ2-2	.	15	CASSFGGDVTGELFF	TGTGCCAGCAGCTTCGGGGGGGATGTCACCGGGGAGCTGTTTTTT
TRBV5-1	.	TRBJ1-2	.	16	CASSLASPPVDYGYTF	TGCGCCAGCAGCTTGGCCTCGCCCCCGGTTGACTATGGCTACACCTTC
TRBV6-4	.	TRBJ1-6	.	16	CASTIPGGYYSSPLHF	TGTGCCAGCACTATTCCAGGAGGGTATTATAGTTCACCCCTCCACTTT
TRBV5-1	TRBD1	TRBJ1-6	.	14	CASSLGQVNSPLHF	TGCGCCAGCAGCCTGGGACAGGTTAATTCACCCCTCCACTTT
TRBV12-5	TRBD1	TRBJ2-1	.	16	CASGGAGTGDYNEQFF	TGTGCTAGTGGGGGGGCCGGGACAGGAGACTACAATGAGCAGTTCTTC
TRBV5-1	TRBD1	TRBJ1-2	.	13	CASSLTGVDGYTF	TGCGCCAGCAGCCTGACAGGGGTGGATGGCTACACCTTC
TRBV9	.	TRBJ1-2	.	14	CASSVVTDYYGYTF	TGTGCCAGCAGCGTAGTGACAGATTACTATGGCTACACCTTC
TRBV6-5	.	TRBJ1-2	.	13	CASSSVQGSGYTF	TGTGCCAGCTCCTCCGTCCAGGGGAGTGGCTACACCTTC
TRBV4-3	.	TRBJ2-7	.	17	CASSQDRQGTPSYEQYF	TGCGCCAGCAGCCAAGATCGGCAGGGAACCCCTTCCTACGAGCAGTACTTC
TRBV5-1	TRBD1	TRBJ2-1	.	14	CASSLGDRANEQFF	TGCGCCAGCAGCTTGGGGGACAGGGCCAATGAGCAGTTCTTC
TRBV3-1/TRBV3-2	.	TRBJ1-2	.	14	CASHSQGANYGYTF	TGTGCCAGCCATTCACAGGGCGCCAACTATGGCTACACCTTC
TRBV12-5	.	TRBJ2-2	.	16	CASGLGQTHGTGELFF	TGTGCTAGTGGTTTGGGACAGACCCACGGCACCGGGGAGCTGTTTTTT
TRBV16	.	TRBJ1-3	few	13	CASSELSGNTIYF	TGTGCCAGCAGCGAACTCTCTGGAAACACCATATATTTT
TRBV4-1	.	TRBJ2-3	.	18	CASSQEEGTFGRTDTQYF	TGCGCCAGCAGCCAAGAGGAAGGGACATTTGGCCGCACAGATACGCAGTATTTT
TRBV25-1	.	TRBJ1-6	.	14	CASSGSSYNSPLHF	TGTGCCAGCAGCGGGAGCTCCTATAATTCACCCCTCCACTTT
TRBV5-1	TRBD2	TRBJ2-3	.	15	CASSLGGRATDTQYF	TGCGCCAGCAGCTTAGGCGGGAGGGCCACAGATACGCAGTATTTT
TRBV6-5	TRBD1	TRBJ2-1	.	15	CASSDRDRGLNEQFF	TGTGCCAGCTCCGATCGGGACAGGGGTCTCAATGAGCAGTTCTTC
TRBV24-1	.	TRBJ2-1	.	14	CATRPRHSSNEQFF	TGTGCCACCCGGCCGAGACATTCAAGTAATGAGCAGTTCTTC
TRBV6-6	TRBD1	TRBJ1-1	.	11	CASSHRGEAFF	TGTGCCAGCAGCCACAGGGGAGAGGCTTTCTTT
TRBV7-9	TRBD1	TRBJ1-1	.	15	CASLLPGTANTEAFF	TGTGCCAGCTTACTCCCGGGGACAGCGAACACTGAAGCTTTCTTT
TRBV21-1	.	TRBJ2-7	.	14	CASSRRDRGDEQYF	TGTGCCAGCAGCCGCCGGGACAGGGGCGACGAGCAGTACTTC
TRBV11-3	TRBD2	TRBJ2-1	.	16	CASSQFSGKNLGEQFF	TGTGCCAGCAGCCAATTTAGCGGGAAAAACCTCGGTGAGCAGTTCTTC
TRBV30	.	TRBJ1-2	.	13	CAWSLVGQGGYTF	TGTGCCTGGAGTCTTGTAGGTCAGGGTGGCTACACCTTC
TRBV19	TRBD2	TRBJ2-5	.	16	CASSIETSGGPETQYF	TGTGCCAGTAGTATAGAAACCAGCGGGGGGCCTGAGACCCAGTACTTC